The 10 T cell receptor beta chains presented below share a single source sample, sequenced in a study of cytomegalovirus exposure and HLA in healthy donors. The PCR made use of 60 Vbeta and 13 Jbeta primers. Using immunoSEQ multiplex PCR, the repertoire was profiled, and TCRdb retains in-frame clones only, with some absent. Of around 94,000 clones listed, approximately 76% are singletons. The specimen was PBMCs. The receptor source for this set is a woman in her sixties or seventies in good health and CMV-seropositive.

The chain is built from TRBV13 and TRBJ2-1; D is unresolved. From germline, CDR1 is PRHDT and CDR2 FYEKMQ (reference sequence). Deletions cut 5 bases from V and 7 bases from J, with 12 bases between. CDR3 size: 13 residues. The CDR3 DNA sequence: TGTGCCAGCAGCCAGGTTTCAGGTAATGAGCAGTTCTTC. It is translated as CASSQVSGNEQFF.

CDR3 sequence: CASSESRTENYGYTF. The DNA of the CDR3 is TGCGCCAGCAGTGAGAGCCGGACTGAAAACTATGGCTACACCTTC. This chain joins TRBV10-2 and TRBJ1-2; D is unclear. The V and J ends lost 2 bases and 2 bases respectively, with 12 bases between them. CDR1 is WSHSY, CDR2 SAAADI, per germline. This CDR3 spans 15 amino acids.

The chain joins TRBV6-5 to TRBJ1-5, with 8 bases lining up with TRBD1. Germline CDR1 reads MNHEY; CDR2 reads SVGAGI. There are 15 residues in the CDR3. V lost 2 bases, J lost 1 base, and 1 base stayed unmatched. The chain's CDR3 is CASSYRDRSNQPQHF. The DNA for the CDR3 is TGTGCCAGCAGTTACCGGGACAGGAGCAATCAGCCCCAGCATTTT.

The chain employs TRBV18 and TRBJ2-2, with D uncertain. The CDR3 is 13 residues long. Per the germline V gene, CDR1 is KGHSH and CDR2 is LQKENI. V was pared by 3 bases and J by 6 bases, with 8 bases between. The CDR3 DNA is TGTGCCAGCTCACCTGGCAGTTCCGGGGAGCTGTTTTTT. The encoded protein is CASSPGSSGELFF. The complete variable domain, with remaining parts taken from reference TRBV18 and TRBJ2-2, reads NAGVMQNPRHLVRRRGQEARLRCSPMKGHSHVYWYRQLPEEGLKFMVYLQKENIIDESGMPKERFSAEFPKEGPSILRIQQVVRGDSAAYFCASSPGSSGELFFGEGSRLTVL.

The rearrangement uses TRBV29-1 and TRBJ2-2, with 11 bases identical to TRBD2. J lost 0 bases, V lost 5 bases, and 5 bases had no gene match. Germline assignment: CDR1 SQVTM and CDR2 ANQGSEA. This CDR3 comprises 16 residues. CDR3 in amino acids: CSVKSLAGANTGELFF. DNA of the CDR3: TGCAGCGTTAAATCACTAGCGGGAGCGAACACCGGGGAGCTGTTTTTT.

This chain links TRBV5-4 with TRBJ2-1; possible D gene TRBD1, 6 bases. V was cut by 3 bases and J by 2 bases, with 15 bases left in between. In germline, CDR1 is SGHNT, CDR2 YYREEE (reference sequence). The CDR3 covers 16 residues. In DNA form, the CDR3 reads TGTGCCAGCAGCTCTAAAATACAGGGAACCTACAATGAGCAGTTCTTC. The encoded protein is CASSSKIQGTYNEQFF.

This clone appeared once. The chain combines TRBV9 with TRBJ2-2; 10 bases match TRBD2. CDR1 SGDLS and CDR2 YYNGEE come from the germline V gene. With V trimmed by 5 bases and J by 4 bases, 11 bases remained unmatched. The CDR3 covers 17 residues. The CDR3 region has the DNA TGTGCCAGCAGAGGGGGGCTAGCGGGAGAAGTCACCGGGGAGCTGTTTTTT. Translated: CASRGGLAGEVTGELFF. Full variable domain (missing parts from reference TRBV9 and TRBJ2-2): DSGVTQTPKHLITATGQRVTLRCSPRSGDLSVYWYQQSLDQGLQFLIQYYNGEERAKGNILERFSAQQFPDLHSELNLSSLELGDSALYFCASRGGLAGEVTGELFFGEGSRLTVL.

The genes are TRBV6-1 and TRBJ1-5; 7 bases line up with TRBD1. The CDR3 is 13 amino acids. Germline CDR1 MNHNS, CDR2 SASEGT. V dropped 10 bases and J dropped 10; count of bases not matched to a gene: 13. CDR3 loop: CATQDRNFVPQHF. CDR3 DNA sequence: TGTGCCACCCAGGACAGGAATTTCGTCCCCCAGCATTTT.

The CDR3 loop reads CASSASQKNTGELFF. The CDR3 DNA reads as TGTGCCAGCAGCGCTAGCCAAAAGAACACCGGGGAGCTGTTTTTT. V usage is TRBV11-2 and J usage is TRBJ2-2; perhaps TRBD2 as D (5 bases). Germline CDR1 is SGHAT and CDR2 is FQNNGV. Trimming shortened V by 5 bases and J by 1 base, and 11 bases separated the two germline ends. CDR3 length: 15 amino acids.

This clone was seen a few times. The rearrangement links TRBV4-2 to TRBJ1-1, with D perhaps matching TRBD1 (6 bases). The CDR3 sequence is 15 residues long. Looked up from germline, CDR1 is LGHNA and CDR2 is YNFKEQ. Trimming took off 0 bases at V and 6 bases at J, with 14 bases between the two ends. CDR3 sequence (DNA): TGTGCCAGCAGCCAAGAGAACAGGGATAAGGCTGAAGCTTTCTTT. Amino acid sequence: CASSQENRDKAEAFF.